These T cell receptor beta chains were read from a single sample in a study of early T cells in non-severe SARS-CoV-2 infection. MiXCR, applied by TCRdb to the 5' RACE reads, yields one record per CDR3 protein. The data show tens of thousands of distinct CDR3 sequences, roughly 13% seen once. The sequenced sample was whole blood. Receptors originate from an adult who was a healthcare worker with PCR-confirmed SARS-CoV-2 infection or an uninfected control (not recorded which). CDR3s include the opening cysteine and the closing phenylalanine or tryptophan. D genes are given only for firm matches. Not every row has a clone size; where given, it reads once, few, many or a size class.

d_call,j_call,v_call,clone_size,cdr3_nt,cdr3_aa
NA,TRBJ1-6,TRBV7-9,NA,TGTGCCAGCAGCCAACAGGGTGATTATGATTTTTCACCCCTCCACTTT,CASSQQGDYDFSPLHF
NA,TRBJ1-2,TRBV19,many,TGTGCCAGTAGTATCTCGGTCTATGGCTACACCTTC,CASSISVYGYTF
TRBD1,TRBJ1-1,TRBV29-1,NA,TGCAGCGTTGAACCCAACAGGGGAGTCACTGAAGCTTTCTTT,CSVEPNRGVTEAFF
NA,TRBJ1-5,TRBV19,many,TGTGCCAGTAGTATAGTGGCCCCGCCTGGCAATCAGCCCCAGCATTTT,CASSIVAPPGNQPQHF
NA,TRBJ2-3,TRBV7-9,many,TGTGCCAGCAGCTTAGGGGTAGGGAGCACAGATACGCAGTATTTT,CASSLGVGSTDTQYF
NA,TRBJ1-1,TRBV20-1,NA,TGCAGTGCGGTCTTCCGGGATCCCAACGCGGGGGCTTTCTTT,CSAVFRDPNAGAFF
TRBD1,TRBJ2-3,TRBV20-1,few,TGCAGTGCTCGACAGGGGGCGTCCGGTGATACGCAGTATTTT,CSARQGASGDTQYF
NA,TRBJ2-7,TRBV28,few,TGTGCCAGCAGTTCCTCCACCTACGAGCAGTACTTC,CASSSSTYEQYF
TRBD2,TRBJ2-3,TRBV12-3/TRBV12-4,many,TGTGCCAGCAATCAAGCGGGGGGGCCGACGGATACGCAGTATTTT,CASNQAGGPTDTQYF
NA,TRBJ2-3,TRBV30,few,TGTGCCTGTACTCCCACAGATACGCAGTATTTT,CACTPTDTQYF
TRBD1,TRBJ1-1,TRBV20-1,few,TGCAGTGCTAGGACCGGGACAGGGGGCACTCAAGCTTTCTTT,CSARTGTGGTQAFF
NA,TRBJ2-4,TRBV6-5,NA,TGTGCCAGCAGTTACAGGGGGGGGACAAAAAACATTCAGTACTTC,CASSYRGGTKNIQYF
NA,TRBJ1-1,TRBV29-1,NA,TGCAGCGTTGTTATGGCAGCCGAAGCTTTCTTT,CSVVMAAEAFF
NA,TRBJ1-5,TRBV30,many,TGTGCCTGGAGTGTAATCGGACAGTACAATCAGCCCCAGCATTTT,CAWSVIGQYNQPQHF
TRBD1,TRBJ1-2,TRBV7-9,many,TGTGCCAGCAGCCAACACCCCGGGACAGACTATGGCTACACCTTC,CASSQHPGTDYGYTF
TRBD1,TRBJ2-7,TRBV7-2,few,TGTGCCAGCAGCTTAGACCGGACAGGGGGAATCTACGAGCAGTACTTC,CASSLDRTGGIYEQYF
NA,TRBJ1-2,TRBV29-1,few,TGCAGCGCCCCCGGGGGGCGCGGCTACACCTTC,CSAPGGRGYTF
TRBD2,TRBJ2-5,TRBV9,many,TGTGCCAGCAGCGTCGCCGGGACTAGCGGGGGAGACCAGTACTTC,CASSVAGTSGGDQYF
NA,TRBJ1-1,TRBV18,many,TGTGCCAGCTCACCAAAACAGGGAAAGACTGAAGCTTTCTTT,CASSPKQGKTEAFF
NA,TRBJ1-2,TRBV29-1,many,TGCAGCGTTGGCGGCAAGGCGAAGGGAGCTAACTATGGCTACACCTTC,CSVGGKAKGANYGYTF
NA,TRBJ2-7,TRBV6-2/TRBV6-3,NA,TGTGCCAGCAGTTACGACACCCCCTACGAGCAGTACTTC,CASSYDTPYEQYF
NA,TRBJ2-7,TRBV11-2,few,TGTGCCAGCAGTCCTTGGGCTACCATCGGCCACGAGCAGTACTTC,CASSPWATIGHEQYF